The 3 T cell receptor beta chains below were found in one sample sequenced in a study of blood T cells in healthy people across ages. A second roughly 6 to 11 cycle PCR used barcoded and J-beta primers. TCRdb re-derived calls from the 5' RACE reads in MiXCR, one entry per CDR3 protein. Counted here are roughly 1,500,000 distinct CDR3 sequences, 35% to 45% occurring once; the ten biggest clones make up 7.9%. Sequencing was carried out using blood. Source of these receptors: a woman aged 18-29 years in good health.

This chain uses TRBV12-3 or TRBV12-4 with TRBJ2-5; a possible D gene is TRBD2 (6 bases). The CDR3 runs to 16 residues. Trimming left V 3 bases short and J 1 base short, with 15 bases between. CDR3 coding DNA: TGTGCCAGCAGTTTGGACCTAGCGATACCCCAAGAGACCCAGTACTTC. This encodes CASSLDLAIPQETQYF.

The gene calls are TRBV4-1 and TRBJ2-7, with TRBD1 matching 7 bases. CDR3 length equals 16 residues. Trimming took 2 bases from V and 0 from J; bases not matched to a gene: 7. CDR1 and CDR2 (germline): MGHRA, YSYEKL. The CDR3 loop reads CASSQQDRDSSYEQYF. In DNA form, the CDR3 reads TGCGCCAGCAGCCAACAGGACCGGGACAGCTCCTACGAGCAGTACTTC.

This clonotype turned up a few times. The V gene is TRBV3-1, the J gene TRBJ2-5, with a tentative D call TRBD2 (6 bases). The CDR3 sequence is 15 residues long. V dropped 4 bases and J dropped 11 bases, with 23 bases sitting between them. Germline CDR1 reads LGHDT; CDR2 reads YNNKEL (reference sequence). The CDR3 reads CASSPFKIAANEQYF. CDR3 in DNA: TGTGCCAGCAGCCCCTTTAAGATAGCGGCCAATGAGCAGTACTTC.